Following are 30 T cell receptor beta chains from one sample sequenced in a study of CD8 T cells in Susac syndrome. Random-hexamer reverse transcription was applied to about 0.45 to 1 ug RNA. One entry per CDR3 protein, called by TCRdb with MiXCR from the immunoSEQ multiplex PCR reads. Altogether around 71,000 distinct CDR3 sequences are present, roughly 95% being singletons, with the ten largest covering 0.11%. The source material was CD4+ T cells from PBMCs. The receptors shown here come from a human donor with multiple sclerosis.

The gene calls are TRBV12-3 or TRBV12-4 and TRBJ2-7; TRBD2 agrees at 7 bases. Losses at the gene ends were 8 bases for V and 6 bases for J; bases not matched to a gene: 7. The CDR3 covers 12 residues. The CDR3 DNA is TGTGCCAGCGGGGAGGGAAGAAGCGAGCAGTACTTC. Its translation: CASGEGRSEQYF.

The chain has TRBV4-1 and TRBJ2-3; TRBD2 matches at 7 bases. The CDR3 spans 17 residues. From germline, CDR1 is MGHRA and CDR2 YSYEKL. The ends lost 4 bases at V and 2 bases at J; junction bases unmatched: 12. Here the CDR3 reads CASSPQQVAGATDTQYF. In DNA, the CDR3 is TGCGCCAGCAGCCCGCAACAGGTAGCGGGCGCCACAGATACGCAGTATTTT.

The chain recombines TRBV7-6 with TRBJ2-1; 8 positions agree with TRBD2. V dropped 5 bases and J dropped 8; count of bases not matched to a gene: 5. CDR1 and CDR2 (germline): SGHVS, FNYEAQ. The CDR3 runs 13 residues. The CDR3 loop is CASSQGLVYEQFF. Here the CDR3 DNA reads TGTGCCAGCAGCCAGGGACTAGTCTATGAGCAGTTCTTC.

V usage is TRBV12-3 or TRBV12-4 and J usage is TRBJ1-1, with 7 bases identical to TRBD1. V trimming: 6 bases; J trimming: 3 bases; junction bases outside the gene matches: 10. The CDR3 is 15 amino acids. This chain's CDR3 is CASSRQGGAYTEAFF. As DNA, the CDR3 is TGTGCCAGCAGCCGACAAGGGGGCGCCTACACTGAAGCTTTCTTT.

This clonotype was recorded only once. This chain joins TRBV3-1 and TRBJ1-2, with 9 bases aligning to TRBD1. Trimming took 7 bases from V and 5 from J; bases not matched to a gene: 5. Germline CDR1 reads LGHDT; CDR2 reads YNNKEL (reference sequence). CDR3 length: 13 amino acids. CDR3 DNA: TGTGCCAGCACCAACAGGGGGCTGTATGGCTACACCTTC. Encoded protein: CASTNRGLYGYTF.

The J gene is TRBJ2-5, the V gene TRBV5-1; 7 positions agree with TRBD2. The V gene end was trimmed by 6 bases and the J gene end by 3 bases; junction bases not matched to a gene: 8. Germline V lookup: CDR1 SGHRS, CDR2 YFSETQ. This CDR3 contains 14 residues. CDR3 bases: TGCGCCAGCACCCCCCTGGGAGGGAAAGAGACCCAGTACTTC. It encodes CASTPLGGKETQYF.

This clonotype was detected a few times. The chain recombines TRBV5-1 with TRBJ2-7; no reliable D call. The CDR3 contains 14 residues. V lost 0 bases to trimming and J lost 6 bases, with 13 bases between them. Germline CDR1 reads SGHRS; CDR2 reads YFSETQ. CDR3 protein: CASSLEAGFTEQYF. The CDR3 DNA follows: TGCGCCAGCAGCTTGGAGGCTGGGTTCACCGAGCAGTACTTC. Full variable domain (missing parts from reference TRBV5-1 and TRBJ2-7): KAGVTQTPRYLIKTRGQQVTLSCSPISGHRSVSWYQQTPGQGLQFLFEYFSETQRNKGNFPGRFSGRQFSNSRSEMNVSTLELGDSALYLCASSLEAGFTEQYFGPGTRLTVT.

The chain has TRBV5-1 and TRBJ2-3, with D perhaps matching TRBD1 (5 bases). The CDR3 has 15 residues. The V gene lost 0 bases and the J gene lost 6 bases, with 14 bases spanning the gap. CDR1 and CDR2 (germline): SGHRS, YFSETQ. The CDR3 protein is CASSLGGLSGDTQYF. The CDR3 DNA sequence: TGCGCCAGCAGCTTGGGGGGCTTGAGTGGCGATACGCAGTATTTT.

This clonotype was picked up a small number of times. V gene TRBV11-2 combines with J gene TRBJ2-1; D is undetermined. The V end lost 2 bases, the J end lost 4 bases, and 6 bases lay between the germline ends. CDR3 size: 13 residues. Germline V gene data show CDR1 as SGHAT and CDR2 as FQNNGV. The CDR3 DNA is TGTGCCAGCAGCTTAAACCTTTACAATGAGCAGTTCTTC. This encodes CASSLNLYNEQFF.

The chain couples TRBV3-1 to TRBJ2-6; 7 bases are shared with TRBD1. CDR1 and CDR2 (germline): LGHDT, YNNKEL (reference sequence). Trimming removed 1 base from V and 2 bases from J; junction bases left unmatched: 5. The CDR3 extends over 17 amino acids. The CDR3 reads CASSQGHQGAGANVLTF. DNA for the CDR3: TGTGCCAGCAGCCAAGGTCATCAGGGGGCTGGGGCCAACGTCCTGACTTTC.

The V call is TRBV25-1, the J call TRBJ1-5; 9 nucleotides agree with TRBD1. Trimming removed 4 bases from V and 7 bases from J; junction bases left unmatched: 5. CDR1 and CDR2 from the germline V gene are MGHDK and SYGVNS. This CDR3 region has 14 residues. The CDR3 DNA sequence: TGTGCCAGCAGTGGGGACAGGGAAAACCAGCCCCAGCATTTT. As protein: CASSGDRENQPQHF.

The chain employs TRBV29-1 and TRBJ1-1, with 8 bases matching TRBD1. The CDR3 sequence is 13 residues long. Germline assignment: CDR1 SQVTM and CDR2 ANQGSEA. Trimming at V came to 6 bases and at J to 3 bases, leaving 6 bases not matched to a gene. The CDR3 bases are TGCAGCGTAGCTGGACAGGGAGACACTGAAGCTTTCTTT. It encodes CSVAGQGDTEAFF. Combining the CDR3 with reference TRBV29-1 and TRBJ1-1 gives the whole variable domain SAVISQKPSRDICQRGTSLTIQCQVDSQVTMMFWYRQQPGQSLTLIATANQGSEATYESGFVIDKFPISRPNLTFSTLTVSNMSPEDSSIYLCSVAGQGDTEAFFGQGTRLTVV.

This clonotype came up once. CDR3 sequence (DNA): TGTGCCAGCAGCTTACGGGGCCAGCGGGAGACCCAGTACTTC. Translated, it gives CASSLRGQRETQYF. This chain uses TRBV11-2 with TRBJ2-5, with D tentatively TRBD1 or TRBD2 (5 bases each). Germline CDR1 SGHAT, CDR2 FQNNGV. The CDR3 consists of 14 residues. V shed 2 bases and J shed 5 bases, with 12 bases lying between them.

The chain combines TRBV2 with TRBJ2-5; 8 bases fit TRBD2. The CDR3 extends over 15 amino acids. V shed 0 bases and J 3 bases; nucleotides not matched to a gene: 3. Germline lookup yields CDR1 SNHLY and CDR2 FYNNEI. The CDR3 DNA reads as TGTGCCAGCAGTGAAGCGGTAGCGGGGAAAGAGACCCAGTACTTC. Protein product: CASSEAVAGKETQYF.

The CDR3, as DNA: TGCAGCGTTGTTGCGATACGAGAGACCCAGTACTTC. It is translated as CSVVAIRETQYF. This chain connects TRBV29-1 to TRBJ2-5; D unclear. The germline V and J ends were trimmed by 4 bases and 4 bases, with 10 bases remaining between them. In germline, CDR1 is SQVTM, CDR2 ANQGSEA. The CDR3 is made up of 12 amino acids.

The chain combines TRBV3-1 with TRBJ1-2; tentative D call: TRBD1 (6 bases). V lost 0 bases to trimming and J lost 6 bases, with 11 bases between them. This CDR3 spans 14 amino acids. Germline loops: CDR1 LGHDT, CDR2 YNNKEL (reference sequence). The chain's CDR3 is CASSQDTGSHGYTF. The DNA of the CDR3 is TGTGCCAGCAGCCAAGATACAGGGTCGCATGGCTACACCTTC. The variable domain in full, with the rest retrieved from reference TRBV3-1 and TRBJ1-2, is DTAVSQTPKYLVTQMGNDKSIKCEQNLGHDTMYWYKQDSKKFLKIMFSYNNKELIINETVPNRFSPKSPDKAHLNLHINSLELGDSAVYFCASSQDTGSHGYTFGSGTRLTVV.

DNA for the CDR3: TGTGCCACCAGCAGAGATGGCAAGACGAGCTACACCTTC. Translation gives CATSRDGKTSYTF. V gene TRBV15 combines with J gene TRBJ1-2; D unclear. The germline CDR1 and CDR2 sequences are LNHNV and YYDKDF (reference sequence). Trimming took off 0 bases at V and 9 bases at J, with 11 bases between the two ends. The CDR3 length is 13 residues. Combining the CDR3 with reference TRBV15 and TRBJ1-2 gives the whole variable domain DAMVIQNPRYQVTQFGKPVTLSCSQTLNHNVMYWYQQKSSQAPKLLFHYYDKDFNNEADTPDNFQSRRPNTSFCFLDIRSPGLGDTAMYLCATSRDGKTSYTFGSGTRLTVV.

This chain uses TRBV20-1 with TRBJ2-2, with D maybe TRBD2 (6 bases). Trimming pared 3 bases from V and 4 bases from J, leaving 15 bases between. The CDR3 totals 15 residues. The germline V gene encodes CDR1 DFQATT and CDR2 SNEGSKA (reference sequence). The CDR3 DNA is TGCAGTGCTAGGGCCACGGGGGATGGCACCGGGGAGCTGTTTTTT. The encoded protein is CSARATGDGTGELFF.

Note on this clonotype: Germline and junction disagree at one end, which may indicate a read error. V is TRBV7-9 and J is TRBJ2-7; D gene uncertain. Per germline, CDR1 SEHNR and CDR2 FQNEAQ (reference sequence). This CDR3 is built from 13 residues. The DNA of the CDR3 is TGTGCCGGCAGCTCGGACCGTCACTACGAGCAGTACTTC. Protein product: CAGSSDRHYEQYF.

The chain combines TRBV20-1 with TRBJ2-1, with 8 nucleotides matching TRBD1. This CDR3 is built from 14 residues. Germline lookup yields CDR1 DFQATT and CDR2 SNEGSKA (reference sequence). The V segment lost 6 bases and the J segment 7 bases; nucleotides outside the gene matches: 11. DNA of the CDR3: TGCAGTGCCCCGGACAGGGTTTCTCGGAATGAGCAGTTCTTC. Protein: CSAPDRVSRNEQFF.

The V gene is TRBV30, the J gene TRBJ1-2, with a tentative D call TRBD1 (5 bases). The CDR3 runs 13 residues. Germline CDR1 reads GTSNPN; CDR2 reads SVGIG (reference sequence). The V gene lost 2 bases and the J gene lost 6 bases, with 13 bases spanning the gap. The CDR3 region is CAWSNGGDHGYTF. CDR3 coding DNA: TGTGCCTGGAGTAACGGGGGTGACCATGGCTACACCTTC.

This chain's CDR3 is CASSPLSYPSGVQETQYF. CDR3 coding DNA: TGTGCCAGCAGCCCCTTATCGTATCCTAGCGGGGTTCAAGAGACCCAGTACTTC. The chain carries TRBV7-2 and TRBJ2-5; 9 nucleotides line up with TRBD2. Trimming cost V 5 bases and J 2 bases; bases outside gene matches: 15. The CDR3 is 18 amino acids. The germline V gene encodes CDR1 SGHTA and CDR2 FQGNSA.

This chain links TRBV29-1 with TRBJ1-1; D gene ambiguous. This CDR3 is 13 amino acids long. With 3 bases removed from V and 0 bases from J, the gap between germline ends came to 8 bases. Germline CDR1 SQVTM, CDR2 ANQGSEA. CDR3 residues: CSVETRMNTEAFF. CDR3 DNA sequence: TGCAGCGTTGAGACACGGATGAACACTGAAGCTTTCTTT.

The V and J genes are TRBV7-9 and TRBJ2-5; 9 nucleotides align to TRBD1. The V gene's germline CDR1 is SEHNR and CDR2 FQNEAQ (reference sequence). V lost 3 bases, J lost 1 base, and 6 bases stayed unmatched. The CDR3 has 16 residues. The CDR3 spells CASSLAGDRVQETQYF. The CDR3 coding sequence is TGTGCCAGCAGCTTGGCCGGGGACAGGGTCCAAGAGACCCAGTACTTC.

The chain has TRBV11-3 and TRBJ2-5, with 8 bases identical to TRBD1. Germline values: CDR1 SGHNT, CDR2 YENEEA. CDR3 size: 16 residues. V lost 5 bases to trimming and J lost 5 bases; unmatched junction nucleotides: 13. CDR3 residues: CASSLRDRLKRETQYF. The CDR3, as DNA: TGTGCCAGCAGCCTGCGGGACAGGTTGAAGCGGGAGACCCAGTACTTC.

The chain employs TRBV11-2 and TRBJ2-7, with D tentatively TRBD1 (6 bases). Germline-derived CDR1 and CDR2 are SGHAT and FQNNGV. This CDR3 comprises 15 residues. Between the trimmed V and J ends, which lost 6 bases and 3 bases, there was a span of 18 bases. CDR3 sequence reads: CASRQPGQRSYEQYF. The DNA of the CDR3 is TGTGCCAGCAGACAACCGGGACAACGCAGCTACGAGCAGTACTTC.

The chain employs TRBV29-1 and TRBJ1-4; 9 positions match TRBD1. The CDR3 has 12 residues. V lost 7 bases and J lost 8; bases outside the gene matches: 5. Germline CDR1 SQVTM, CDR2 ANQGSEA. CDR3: CSAGQGREKLFF. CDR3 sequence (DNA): TGCAGCGCTGGACAGGGGCGGGAAAAACTGTTTTTT.

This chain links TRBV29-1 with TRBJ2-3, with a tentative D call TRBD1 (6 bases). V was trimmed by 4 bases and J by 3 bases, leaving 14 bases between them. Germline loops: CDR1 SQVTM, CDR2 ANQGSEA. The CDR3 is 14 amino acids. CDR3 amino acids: CSVGTARGTDTQYF. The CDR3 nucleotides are TGCAGCGTTGGGACCGCCAGGGGTACAGATACGCAGTATTTT.

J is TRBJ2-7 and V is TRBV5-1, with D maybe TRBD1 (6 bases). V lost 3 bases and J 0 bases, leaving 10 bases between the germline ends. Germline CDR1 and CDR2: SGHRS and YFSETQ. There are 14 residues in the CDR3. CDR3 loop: CASSSRDNSYEQYF. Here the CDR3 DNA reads TGCGCCAGCAGCTCCCGGGACAACTCCTACGAGCAGTACTTC.

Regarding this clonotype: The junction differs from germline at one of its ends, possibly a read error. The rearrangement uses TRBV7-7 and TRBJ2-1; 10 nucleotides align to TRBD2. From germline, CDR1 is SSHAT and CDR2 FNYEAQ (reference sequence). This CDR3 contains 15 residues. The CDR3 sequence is CASSHSGGTHNEQFF. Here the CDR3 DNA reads TGTGCTAGCAGCCATAGCGGGGGGACCCACAATGAGCAGTTCTTC. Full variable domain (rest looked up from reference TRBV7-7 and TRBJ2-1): GAGVSQSPRYKVTKRGQDVTLRCDPISSHATLYWYQQALGQGPEFLTYFNYEAQPDKSGLPSDRFSAERPEGSISTLTIQRTEQRDSAMYRCASSHSGGTHNEQFFGPGTRLTVL.